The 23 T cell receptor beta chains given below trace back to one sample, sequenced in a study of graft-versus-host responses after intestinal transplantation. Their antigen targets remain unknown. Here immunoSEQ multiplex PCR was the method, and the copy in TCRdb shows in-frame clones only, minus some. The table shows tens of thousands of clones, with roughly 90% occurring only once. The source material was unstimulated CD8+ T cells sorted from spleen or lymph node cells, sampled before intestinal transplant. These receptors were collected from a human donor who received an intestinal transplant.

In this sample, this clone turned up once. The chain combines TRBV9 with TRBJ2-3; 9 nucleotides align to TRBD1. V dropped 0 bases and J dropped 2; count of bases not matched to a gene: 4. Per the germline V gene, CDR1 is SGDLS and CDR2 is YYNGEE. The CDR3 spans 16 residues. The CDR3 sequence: CASSVEGTGLTDTQYF. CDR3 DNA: TGTGCCAGCAGCGTAGAGGGGACAGGGCTCACAGATACGCAGTATTTT.

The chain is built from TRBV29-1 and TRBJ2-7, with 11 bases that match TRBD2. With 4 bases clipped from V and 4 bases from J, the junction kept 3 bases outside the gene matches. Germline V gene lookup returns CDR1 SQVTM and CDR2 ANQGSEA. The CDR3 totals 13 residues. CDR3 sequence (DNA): TGCAGCGTTGGACTAGCGGGAAAGTACGAGCAGTACTTC. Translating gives CSVGLAGKYEQYF.

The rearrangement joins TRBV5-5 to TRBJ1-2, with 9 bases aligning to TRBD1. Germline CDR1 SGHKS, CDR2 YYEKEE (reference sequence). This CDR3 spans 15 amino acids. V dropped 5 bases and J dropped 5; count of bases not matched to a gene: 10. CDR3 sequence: CASSFRQGEGYGYTF. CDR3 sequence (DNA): TGTGCCAGCAGTTTCCGACAGGGGGAGGGATATGGCTACACCTTC. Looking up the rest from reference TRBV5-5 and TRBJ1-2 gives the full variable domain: DAGVTQSPTHLIKTRGQQVTLRCSPISGHKSVSWYQQVLGQGPQFIFQYYEKEERGRGNFPDRFSARQFPNYSSELNVNALLLGDSALYLCASSFRQGEGYGYTFGSGTRLTVV.

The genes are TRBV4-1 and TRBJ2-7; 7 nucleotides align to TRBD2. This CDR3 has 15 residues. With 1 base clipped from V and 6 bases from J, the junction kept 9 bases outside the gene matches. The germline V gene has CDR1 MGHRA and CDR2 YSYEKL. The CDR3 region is CASSQVSGAGLEQYF. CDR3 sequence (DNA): TGCGCCAGCAGCCAAGTGAGCGGGGCCGGCCTCGAGCAGTACTTC.

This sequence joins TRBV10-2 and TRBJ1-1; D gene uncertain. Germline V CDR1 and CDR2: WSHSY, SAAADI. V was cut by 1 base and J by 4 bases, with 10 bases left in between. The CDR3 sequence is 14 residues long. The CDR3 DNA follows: TGCGCCAGCAGTGAGTTGCCTACTGGCACTGAAGCTTTCTTT. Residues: CASSELPTGTEAFF.

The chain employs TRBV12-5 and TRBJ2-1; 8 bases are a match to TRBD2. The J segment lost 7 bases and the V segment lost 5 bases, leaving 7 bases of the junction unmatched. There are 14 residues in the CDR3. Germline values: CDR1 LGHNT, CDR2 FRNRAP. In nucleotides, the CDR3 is TGTGCTAGTGGTACCGGGACTAGTTGGAATGAGCAGTTCTTC. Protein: CASGTGTSWNEQFF.

Here the CDR3 reads CASSFAPSQPQHF. CDR3 sequence (DNA): TGTGCCAGCAGCTTCGCCCCGAGTCAGCCCCAGCATTTT. V is TRBV7-9 and J is TRBJ1-5, with D hard to call. Deletions cut 3 bases from V and 6 bases from J, with 9 bases between. The CDR3 is 13 residues long. Germline CDR1 reads SEHNR; CDR2 reads FQNEAQ (reference sequence).

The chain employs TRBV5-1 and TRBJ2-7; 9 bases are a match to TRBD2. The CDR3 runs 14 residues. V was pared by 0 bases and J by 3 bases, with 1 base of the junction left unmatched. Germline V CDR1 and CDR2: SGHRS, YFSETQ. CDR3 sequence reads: CASSLEREVYEQYF. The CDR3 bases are TGCGCCAGCAGCTTGGAGCGGGAGGTCTACGAGCAGTACTTC.

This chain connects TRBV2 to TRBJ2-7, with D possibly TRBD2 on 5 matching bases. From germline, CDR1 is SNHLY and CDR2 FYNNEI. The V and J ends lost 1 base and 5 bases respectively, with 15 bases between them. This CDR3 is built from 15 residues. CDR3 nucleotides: TGTGCCAGCAGTGAAGTGGGTCGGGATCTCCACGAGCAGTACTTC. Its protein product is CASSEVGRDLHEQYF.

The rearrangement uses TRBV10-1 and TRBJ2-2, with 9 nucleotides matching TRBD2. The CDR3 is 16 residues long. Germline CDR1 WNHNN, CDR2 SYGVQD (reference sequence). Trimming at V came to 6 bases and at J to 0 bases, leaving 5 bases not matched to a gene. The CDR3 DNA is TGCGCCAGCAGCCGACTAGCGGTGCCGAACACCGGGGAGCTGTTTTTT. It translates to CASSRLAVPNTGELFF.

The CDR3 DNA sequence: TGTGCCAGCAGTCCGACTAGCCCCTACAATGAGCAGTTCTTC. It yields the protein CASSPTSPYNEQFF. The rearrangement uses TRBV27 and TRBJ2-1; 7 nucleotides align to TRBD2. The CDR3 spans 14 residues. V was pared by 5 bases and J by 2 bases, with 3 bases of the junction left unmatched. Germline loops: CDR1 MNHEY, CDR2 SMNVEV (reference sequence).

The CDR3 reads CASSIDGYGYTF. Written as DNA, the CDR3 is TGTGCCAGTAGTATAGACGGGTATGGCTACACCTTC. The chain has TRBV19 and TRBJ1-2; no reliable D call. The V gene's germline CDR1 is LNHDA and CDR2 SQIVND (reference sequence). This CDR3 has 12 residues. V shed 0 bases and J shed 5 bases, with 4 bases lying between them.

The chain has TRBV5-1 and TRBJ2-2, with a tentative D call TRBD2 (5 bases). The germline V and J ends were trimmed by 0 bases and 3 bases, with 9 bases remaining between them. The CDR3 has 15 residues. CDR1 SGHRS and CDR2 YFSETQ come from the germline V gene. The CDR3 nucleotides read TGCGCCAGCAGCTTGGGGGTGGAGGACACCGGGGAGCTGTTTTTT. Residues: CASSLGVEDTGELFF.

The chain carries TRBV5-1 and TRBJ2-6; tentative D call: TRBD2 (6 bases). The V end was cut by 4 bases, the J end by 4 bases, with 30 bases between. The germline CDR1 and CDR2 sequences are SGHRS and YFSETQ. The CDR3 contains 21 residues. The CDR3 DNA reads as TGCGCCAGCAGCGCTCCTTTTTCGCAGTCCGGGAGAGTGTGGGGGGCCAACGTCCTGACTTTC. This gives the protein CASSAPFSQSGRVWGANVLTF.

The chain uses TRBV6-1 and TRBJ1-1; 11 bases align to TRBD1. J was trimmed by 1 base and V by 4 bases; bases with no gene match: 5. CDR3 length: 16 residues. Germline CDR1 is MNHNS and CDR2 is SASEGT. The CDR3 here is CASSAWDRGENTEAFF. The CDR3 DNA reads TGTGCCAGCAGTGCTTGGGACAGGGGGGAGAACACTGAAGCTTTCTTT.

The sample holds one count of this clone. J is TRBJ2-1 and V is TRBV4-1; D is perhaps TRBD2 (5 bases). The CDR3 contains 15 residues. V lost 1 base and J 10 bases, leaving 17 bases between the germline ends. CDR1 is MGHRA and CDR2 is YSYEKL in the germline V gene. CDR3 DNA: TGCGCCAGCAGCCAAGGTCCCTACCTCGGGAACGAGCAGTTCTTC. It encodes CASSQGPYLGNEQFF.

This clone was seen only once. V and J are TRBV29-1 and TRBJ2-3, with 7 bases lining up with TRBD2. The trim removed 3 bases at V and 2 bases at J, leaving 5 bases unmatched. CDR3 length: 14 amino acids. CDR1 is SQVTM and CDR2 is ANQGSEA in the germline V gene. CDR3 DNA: TGCAGCGTTGAGATTAGCGGGTACACAGATACGCAGTATTTT. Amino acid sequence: CSVEISGYTDTQYF.

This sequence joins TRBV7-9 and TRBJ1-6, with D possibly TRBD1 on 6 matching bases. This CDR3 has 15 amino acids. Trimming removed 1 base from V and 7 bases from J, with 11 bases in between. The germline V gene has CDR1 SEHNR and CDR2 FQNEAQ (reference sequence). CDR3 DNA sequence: TGTGCCAGCAGCTTAGGCAGGGGCGAAAATTCACCCCTCCACTTT. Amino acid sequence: CASSLGRGENSPLHF.

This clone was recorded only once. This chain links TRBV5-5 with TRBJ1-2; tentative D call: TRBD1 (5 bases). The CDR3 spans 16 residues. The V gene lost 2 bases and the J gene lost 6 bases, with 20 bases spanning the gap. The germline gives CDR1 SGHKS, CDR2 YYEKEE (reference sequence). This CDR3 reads CASSLIAGFLFHGYTF. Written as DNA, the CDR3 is TGTGCCAGCAGCTTAATCGCAGGGTTCCTGTTCCATGGCTACACCTTC.

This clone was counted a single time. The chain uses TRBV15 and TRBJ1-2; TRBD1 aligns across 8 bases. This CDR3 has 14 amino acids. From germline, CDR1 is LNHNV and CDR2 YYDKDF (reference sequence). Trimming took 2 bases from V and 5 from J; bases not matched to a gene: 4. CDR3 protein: CATSRLQGEYGYTF. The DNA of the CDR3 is TGTGCCACCAGCAGACTACAGGGGGAATATGGCTACACCTTC.

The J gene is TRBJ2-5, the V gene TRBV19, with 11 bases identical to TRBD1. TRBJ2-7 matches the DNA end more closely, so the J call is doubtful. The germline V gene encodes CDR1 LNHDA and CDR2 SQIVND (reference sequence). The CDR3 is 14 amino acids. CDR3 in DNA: TGTGCCAGTAGTCCTCGGACAGGGGGCGACGAGCAGTACTTC. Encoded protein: CASSPRTGGDEQYF.

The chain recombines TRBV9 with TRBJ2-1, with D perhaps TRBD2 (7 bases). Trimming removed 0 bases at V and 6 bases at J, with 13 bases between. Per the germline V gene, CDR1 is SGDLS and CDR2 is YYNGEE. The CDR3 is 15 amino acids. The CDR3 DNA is TGTGCCAGCAGCGTAGGGGGGGGCCCTGGCAATGAGCAGTTCTTC. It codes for CASSVGGGPGNEQFF.

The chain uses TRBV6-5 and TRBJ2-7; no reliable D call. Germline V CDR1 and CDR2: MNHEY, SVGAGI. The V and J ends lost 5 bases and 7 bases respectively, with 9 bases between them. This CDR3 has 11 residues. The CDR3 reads CASSEVREQYF. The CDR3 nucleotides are TGTGCCAGCAGTGAGGTGCGGGAGCAGTACTTC.